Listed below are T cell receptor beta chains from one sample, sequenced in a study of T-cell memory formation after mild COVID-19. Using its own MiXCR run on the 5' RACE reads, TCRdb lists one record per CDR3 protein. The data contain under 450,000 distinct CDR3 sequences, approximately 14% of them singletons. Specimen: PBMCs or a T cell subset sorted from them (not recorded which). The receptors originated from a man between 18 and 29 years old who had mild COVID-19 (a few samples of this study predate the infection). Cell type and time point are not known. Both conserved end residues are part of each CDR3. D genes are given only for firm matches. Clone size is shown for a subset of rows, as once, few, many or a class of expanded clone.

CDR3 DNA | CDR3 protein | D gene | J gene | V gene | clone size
TGTGCCAGCAGTTTGGTCGGGGGGTACACCGGGGAGCTGTTTTTT | CASSLVGGYTGELFF | TRBD2 | TRBJ2-2 | TRBV27 | NA
TGTGCCAGCAGTTACAGTAGCGGGGGTGGAACAGATACGCAGTATTTT | CASSYSSGGGTDTQYF | TRBD2 | TRBJ2-3 | TRBV5-5 | NA
TGTGCCAGCACCTCAGCGGGGGGCACAGATACGCAGTATTTT | CASTSAGGTDTQYF | TRBD2 | TRBJ2-3 | TRBV12-3/TRBV12-4 | few
TGTGCCAGCAGCCCACGAGCCCAGAACACTGAAGCTTTCTTT | CASSPRAQNTEAFF | NA | TRBJ1-1 | TRBV7-9 | many
TGCGCCAGCAGCTTGTTGAGGACCGCTGAAGCTTTCTTT | CASSLLRTAEAFF | NA | TRBJ1-1 | TRBV5-1 | NA
TGTGCCAGCAGCGCGGGACCAGGGCATGAGCAGTTCTTC | CASSAGPGHEQFF | NA | TRBJ2-1 | TRBV7-6 | few
TGTGCCAGCAGCCTCGACAGGGTTAAGACCCAGTACTTC | CASSLDRVKTQYF | TRBD1 | TRBJ2-5 | TRBV6-5 | many
TGTGCCAGCAGCTTGTTTGCACCCTCGGAGACCCAGTACTTC | CASSLFAPSETQYF | NA | TRBJ2-5 | TRBV5-4 | NA
TGTGCCAGCAGCTTGCAGGGGGCGAGCTATAATTCACCCCTCCACTTT | CASSLQGASYNSPLHF | TRBD1 | TRBJ1-6 | TRBV13 | NA
TGTGCCAGCAGCTCCAGGGAATACACTGAAGCTTTCTTT | CASSSREYTEAFF | NA | TRBJ1-1 | TRBV7-9 | NA
TGCGCCAGCAGCGCCGGACTAGAGGAGACCCAGTACTTC | CASSAGLEETQYF | TRBD2 | TRBJ2-5 | TRBV5-1 | few
TGTGCCAGCAGTTACCCCAGAGATCAGCCCCAGCATTTT | CASSYPRDQPQHF | NA | TRBJ1-5 | TRBV6-2/TRBV6-3 | NA
TGTGCCAGTACCTCCGGAGGGGGAGATACGCAGTATTTT | CASTSGGGDTQYF | NA | TRBJ2-3 | TRBV19 | NA